What follows are 19 T cell receptor beta chains derived from one specimen sequenced in a study of blood T cell repertoires in COVID-19. Sequenced by immunoSEQ multiplex PCR; TCRdb stores in-frame clones only, minus some. The repertoire consists of about 380,000 clones, with around 85% occurring once and the leading ten covering more than 3%. Sequenced input: peripheral blood. Every receptor here comes from a woman younger than 35 with acute or convalescent COVID-19.

The chain couples TRBV21-1 to TRBJ1-1; the D call TRBD1 from the table was never checked on the DNA. TRBV21-1 is listed as a pseudogene. CDR3 size: 15 residues. Here the CDR3 DNA reads TGTGCCAGCCTCCCCAGGGATGAGGGGACAGGGGAAGCTTTCTTT. Protein product: CASLPRDEGTGEAFF.

Comment on this clone: The same CDR3 is also encoded by other DNA sequences in this sample. The chain uses TRBV19 and TRBJ1-1, with D tentatively TRBD1 (5 bases). V gave up 4 bases and J gave up 4 bases, with 10 bases separating them. The CDR3 contains 13 residues. Germline V gives CDR1 LNHDA, CDR2 SQIVND (reference sequence). CDR3 sequence (DNA): TGTGCCAGTAGTACACGGGGGGGCACTGAAGCTTTCTTT. Residues: CASSTRGGTEAFF.

CDR3 residues: CASSKTATPNYEQYF. DNA of the CDR3: TGTGCCAGCTCCAAGACAGCCACACCGAACTACGAGCAGTACTTC. The J gene is TRBJ2-7, the V gene TRBV18; the D gene is possibly TRBD1 (5 bases). The V gene's germline CDR1 is KGHSH and CDR2 LQKENI. The CDR3 extends over 15 amino acids. Trimming stripped 6 bases from V and 3 bases from J, with 18 bases between.

The chain couples TRBV19 to TRBJ1-1; 7 bases fit TRBD1. The CDR3 consists of 13 residues. The V gene end was trimmed by 0 bases and the J gene end by 9 bases; junction bases not matched to a gene: 4. Germline V lookup: CDR1 LNHDA, CDR2 SQIVND (reference sequence). In DNA form, the CDR3 reads TGTGCCAGTAGTATAGATCGACAGGGTCAAGCTTTCTTT. Its protein is CASSIDRQGQAFF.

J is TRBJ1-6 and V is TRBV15, with D perhaps matching TRBD1 (5 bases). Per germline, CDR1 LNHNV and CDR2 YYDKDF (reference sequence). This CDR3 is 17 amino acids long. V lost 0 bases and J lost 7, with 16 bases in between. The CDR3 DNA reads TGTGCCACCAGCAGAGATTCATTGACAGTTCAGAATTCACCCCTCCACTTT. It encodes CATSRDSLTVQNSPLHF.

The sample holds one count of this clone. The gene calls are TRBV5-1 and TRBJ2-7; 7 bases map to TRBD1. Trimming took 3 bases from V and 2 from J; bases not matched to a gene: 11. CDR3 size: 16 residues. Germline CDR1 and CDR2: SGHRS and YFSETQ. CDR3 residues: CASSSGGSQGAYEQYF. CDR3 nucleotides: TGCGCCAGCAGCTCGGGCGGTTCTCAGGGGGCCTACGAGCAGTACTTC.

This chain connects TRBV20-1 to TRBJ2-1; perhaps TRBD2 as D (5 bases). Looked up from germline, CDR1 is DFQATT and CDR2 is SNEGSKA (reference sequence). V shed 6 bases and J shed 4 bases, with 7 bases lying between them. The CDR3 consists of 11 residues. The CDR3 sequence: CSAGGYNEQFF. In DNA, the CDR3 is TGCAGTGCAGGAGGATACAATGAGCAGTTCTTC.

This clone showed up just a few times. The CDR3 DNA sequence: TGTGCCCCCCACCGATGCGGGGTACAAGAGACCCAGTACTTC. The encoded protein is CAPHRCGVQETQYF. The chain joins TRBV7-3 to TRBJ2-5; D might be TRBD2 (6 bases). The CDR3 has 14 residues. CDR1 and CDR2 (germline): SGHTA, FQGTGA. V was pared by 11 bases and J by 2 bases, with 18 bases between.

The J gene is TRBJ1-1, the V gene TRBV7-8; possible D gene TRBD1, 5 bases. With 2 bases removed from V and 0 bases from J, the gap between germline ends came to 13 bases. From germline, CDR1 is SGHVS and CDR2 FQNEAQ. This CDR3 comprises 16 residues. CDR3 residues: CASSLYGQGMNTEAFF. The CDR3 nucleotides are TGTGCCAGCAGCTTATACGGGCAGGGCATGAACACTGAAGCTTTCTTT.

The chain carries TRBV19 and TRBJ1-5, with D tentatively TRBD1 (5 bases). Trimming stripped 2 bases from V and 8 bases from J, with 10 bases between. Per the germline V gene, CDR1 is LNHDA and CDR2 is SQIVND (reference sequence). The CDR3 runs to 13 residues. The CDR3 DNA follows: TGTGCCAGTAGTATAATCTGGGGGGAGCCCCAGCATTTT. It is translated as CASSIIWGEPQHF.

The chain links TRBV28 to TRBJ1-2; D possibly corresponds to TRBD1 (5 bases). The germline V gene encodes CDR1 MDHEN and CDR2 SYDVKM. The CDR3 extends over 13 amino acids. Trimming removed 6 bases from V and 7 bases from J, with 15 bases in between. In DNA, the CDR3 is TGTGCCAGCAGCTTAGGGTGGGGCGGTGGCTACACCTTC. Translated: CASSLGWGGGYTF.

This chain uses TRBV6-5 with TRBJ1-3; D is unclear. V lost 6 bases and J 1 base, leaving 10 bases between the germline ends. CDR1 is MNHEY, CDR2 SVGAGI, per germline. CDR3 length: 14 residues. In nucleotides, the CDR3 is TGTGCCAGCAGACGACACGATTCTGGAAACACCATATATTTT. Amino acids: CASRRHDSGNTIYF.

The gene calls are TRBV21-1 and TRBJ2-7; whether TRBD1, the table's D call, matches the DNA was not checked. TRBV21-1 is marked as a pseudogene. The CDR3 has 14 amino acids. Here the CDR3 reads CASSKGRRTYEQYF. CDR3 bases: TGTGCCAGCAGCAAAGGCAGGCGCACCTACGAGCAGTACTTC.

The J gene is TRBJ2-3, the V gene TRBV6-5; no reliable D call. The CDR3 consists of 13 residues. V lost 7 bases to trimming and J lost 1 base, with 9 bases between them. CDR1 is MNHEY and CDR2 is SVGAGI in the germline V gene. The CDR3 DNA is TGTGCCAGCATGCGGTTAGGCACAGATACGCAGTATTTT. Amino acid sequence: CASMRLGTDTQYF.

V gene TRBV19 combines with J gene TRBJ1-6, with D possibly matching TRBD1 (6 bases). CDR1 is LNHDA, CDR2 SQIVND, per germline (reference sequence). The CDR3 contains 14 residues. Trimming pared 6 bases from V and 4 bases from J, leaving 10 bases between. CDR3 amino acids: CASSLQGYNSPLHF. DNA of the CDR3: TGTGCCAGTAGCCTACAGGGATATAATTCACCCCTCCACTTT.

The CDR3 nucleotides are TGTGCCTGGAGTATAGACAGGGATTCACCCCTCCACTTT. Protein: CAWSIDRDSPLHF. This chain joins TRBV30 and TRBJ1-6; 7 nucleotides match TRBD1. Looked up from germline, CDR1 is GTSNPN and CDR2 is SVGIG (reference sequence). The CDR3 extends over 13 amino acids. The V segment lost 2 bases and the J segment 8 bases; nucleotides outside the gene matches: 3. Drawing the rest from reference TRBV30 and TRBJ1-6, the complete variable domain is SQTIHQWPATLVQPVGSPLSLECTVEGTSNPNLYWYRQAAGRGLQLLFYSVGIGQISSEVPQNLSASRPQDRQFILSSKKLLLSDSGFYLCAWSIDRDSPLHFGNGTRLTVT.

The chain carries TRBV25-1 and TRBJ2-6, with D possibly matching TRBD2 (5 bases). The CDR3 has 15 amino acids. The germline CDR1 and CDR2 sequences are MGHDK and SYGVNS. V lost 4 bases and J lost 4, with 11 bases in between. As DNA, the CDR3 is TGTGCCAGCAGTGTTAGCGCTGACGGGGCCAACGTCCTGACTTTC. Encoded protein: CASSVSADGANVLTF.

The chain uses TRBV11-2 and TRBJ1-1, with D unresolved. V was shortened by 4 bases and J by 8 bases, with 17 bases between the two germline ends. Germline CDR1 and CDR2: SGHAT and FQNNGV. This CDR3 has 14 residues. The DNA of the CDR3 is TGTGCCAGCAGCTGGTTGCCCCGGGATGGGGAAGCTTTCTTT. Amino acids: CASSWLPRDGEAFF.

The chain couples TRBV5-6 to TRBJ2-3; TRBD2 might be the D (6 bases). CDR3 length: 15 residues. The germline V and J ends were trimmed by 1 base and 0 bases, with 9 bases remaining between them. CDR1 and CDR2 from the germline V gene are SGHDT and YYEEEE. CDR3 sequence (DNA): TGTGCCAGCAGCTTGACCGGGACTAGCACAGATACGCAGTATTTT. It specifies CASSLTGTSTDTQYF.